The present T cell receptor beta chain was sequenced within a study of blood T cell repertoires in COVID-19. Turning to the study itself: Sites in the United States, Italy and Spain provided acute and convalescent COVID-19 samples.

J was trimmed by 7 bases and V by 4 bases; bases with no gene match: 11. Germline CDR1 MGHRA, CDR2 YSYEKL. The CDR3 loop spans 16 amino acids. TCRdb keeps only in-frame clones here, not all; method: immunoSEQ multiplex PCR. The data contain about 80,000 clones, roughly 80% of them singletons. The genes are TRBV4-1 and TRBJ2-7, with 12 bases identical to TRBD1. The sequence was obtained from a human donor in a cohort sampled during active COVID-19. The specimen was peripheral blood. The CDR3 DNA follows: TGCGCCAGCAGCCCCCCGTCGGGACAGGGGGCACGGGAGCAGTACTTC. The encoded protein is CASSPPSGQGAREQYF.